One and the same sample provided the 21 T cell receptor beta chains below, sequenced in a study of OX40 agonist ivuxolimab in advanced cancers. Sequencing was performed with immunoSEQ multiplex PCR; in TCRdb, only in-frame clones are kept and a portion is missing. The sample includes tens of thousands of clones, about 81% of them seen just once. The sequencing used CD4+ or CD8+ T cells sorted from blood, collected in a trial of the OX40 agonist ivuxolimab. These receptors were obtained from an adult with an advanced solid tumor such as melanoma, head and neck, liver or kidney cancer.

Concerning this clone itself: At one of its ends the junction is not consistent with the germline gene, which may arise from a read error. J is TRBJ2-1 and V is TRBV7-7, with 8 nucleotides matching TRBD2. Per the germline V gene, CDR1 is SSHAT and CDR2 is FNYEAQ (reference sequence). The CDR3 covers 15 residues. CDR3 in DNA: TGTGCTAGCAGCGGTCTGTCGGGGGGGCCCAATGAGCAGTTCTTC. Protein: CASSGLSGGPNEQFF.

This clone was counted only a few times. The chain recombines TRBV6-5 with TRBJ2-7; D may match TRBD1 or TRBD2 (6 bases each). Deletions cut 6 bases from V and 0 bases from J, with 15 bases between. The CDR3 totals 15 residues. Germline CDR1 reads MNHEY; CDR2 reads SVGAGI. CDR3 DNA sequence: TGTGCCAGCAGAGGGGGGCTTGGAAGCTCCTACGAGCAGTACTTC. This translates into CASRGGLGSSYEQYF.

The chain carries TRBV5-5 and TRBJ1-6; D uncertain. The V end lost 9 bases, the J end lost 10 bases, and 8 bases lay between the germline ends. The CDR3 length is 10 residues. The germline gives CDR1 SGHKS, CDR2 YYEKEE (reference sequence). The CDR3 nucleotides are TGTGCCACAGGACTCTCACCCCTCCACTTT. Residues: CATGLSPLHF.

CDR3 bases: TGTGCAAGTCCTCAGAAGTGCGGGACTAGCCTACTCAAGCAGTTCTTC. Protein: CASPQKCGTSLLKQFF. The rearrangement uses TRBV12-2 and TRBJ2-1; the listed D gene, TRBD2, was not tested against the DNA. TRBV12-2 constitutes a pseudogene. The CDR3 contains 16 residues.

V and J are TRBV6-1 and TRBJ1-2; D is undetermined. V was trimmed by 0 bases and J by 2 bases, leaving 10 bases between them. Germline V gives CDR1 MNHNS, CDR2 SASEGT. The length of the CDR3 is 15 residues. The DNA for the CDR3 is TGTGCCAGCAGTGAAGCAGTAGAAGGGAACTATGGCTACACCTTC. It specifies CASSEAVEGNYGYTF.

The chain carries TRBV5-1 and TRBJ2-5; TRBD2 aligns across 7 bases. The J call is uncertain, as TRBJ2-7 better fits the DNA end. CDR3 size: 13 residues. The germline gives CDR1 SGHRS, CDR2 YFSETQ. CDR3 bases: TGCGCCAGCCGTGATCCGGGGGGCTACGAGCAGTACTTC. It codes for CASRDPGGYEQYF.

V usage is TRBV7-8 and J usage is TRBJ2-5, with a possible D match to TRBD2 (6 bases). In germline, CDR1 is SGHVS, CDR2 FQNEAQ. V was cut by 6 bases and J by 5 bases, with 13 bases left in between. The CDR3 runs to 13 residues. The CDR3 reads CASRNSGGETQYF. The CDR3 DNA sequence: TGTGCCAGCAGAAATTCTGGGGGGGAGACCCAGTACTTC.

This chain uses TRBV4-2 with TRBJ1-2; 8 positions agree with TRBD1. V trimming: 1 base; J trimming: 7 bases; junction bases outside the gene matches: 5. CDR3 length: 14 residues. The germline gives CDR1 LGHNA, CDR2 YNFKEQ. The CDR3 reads CASSQVGQGGGYTF. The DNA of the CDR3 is TGTGCCAGCAGCCAAGTTGGACAGGGTGGTGGCTACACCTTC.

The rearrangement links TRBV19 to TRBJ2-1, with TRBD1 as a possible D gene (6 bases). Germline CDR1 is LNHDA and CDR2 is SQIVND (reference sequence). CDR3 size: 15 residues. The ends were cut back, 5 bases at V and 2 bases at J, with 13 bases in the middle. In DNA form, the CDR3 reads TGTGCCAGTAGTCCCCGACAGGCGACCTACAATGAGCAGTTCTTC. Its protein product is CASSPRQATYNEQFF.

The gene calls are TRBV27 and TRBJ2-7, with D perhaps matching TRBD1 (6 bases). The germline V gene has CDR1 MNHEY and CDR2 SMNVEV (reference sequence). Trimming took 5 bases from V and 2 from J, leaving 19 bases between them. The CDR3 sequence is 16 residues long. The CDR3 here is CASSPRTARPAYEQYF. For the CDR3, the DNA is TGTGCCAGCAGTCCGCGGACAGCCCGGCCTGCCTACGAGCAGTACTTC.

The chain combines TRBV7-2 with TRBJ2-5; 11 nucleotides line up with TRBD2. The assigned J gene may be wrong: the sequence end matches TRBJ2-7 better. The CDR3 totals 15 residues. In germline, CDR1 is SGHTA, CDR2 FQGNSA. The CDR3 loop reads CASSFIAGGGYEQYF. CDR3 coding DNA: TGTGCCAGCAGTTTCATAGCGGGAGGGGGGTACGAGCAGTACTTC.

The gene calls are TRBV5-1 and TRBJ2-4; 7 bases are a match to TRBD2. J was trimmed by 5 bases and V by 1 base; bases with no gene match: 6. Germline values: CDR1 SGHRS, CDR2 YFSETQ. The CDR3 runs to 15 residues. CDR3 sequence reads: CASSLFGREENIQYF. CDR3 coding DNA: TGCGCCAGCAGCTTGTTTGGGAGGGAAGAAAACATTCAGTACTTC.

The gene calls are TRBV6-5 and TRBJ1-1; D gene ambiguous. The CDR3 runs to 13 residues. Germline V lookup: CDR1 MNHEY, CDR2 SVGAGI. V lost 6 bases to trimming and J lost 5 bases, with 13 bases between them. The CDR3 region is CASSLSQRTEAFF. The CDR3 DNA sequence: TGTGCCAGCAGCTTATCCCAGAGGACTGAAGCTTTCTTT.

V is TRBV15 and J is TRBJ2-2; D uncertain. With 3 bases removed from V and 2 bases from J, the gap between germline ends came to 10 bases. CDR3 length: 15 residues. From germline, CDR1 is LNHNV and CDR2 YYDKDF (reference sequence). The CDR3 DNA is TGTGCCACCAGCAGGGGTGACGAAAACACCGGGGAGCTGTTTTTT. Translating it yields CATSRGDENTGELFF.

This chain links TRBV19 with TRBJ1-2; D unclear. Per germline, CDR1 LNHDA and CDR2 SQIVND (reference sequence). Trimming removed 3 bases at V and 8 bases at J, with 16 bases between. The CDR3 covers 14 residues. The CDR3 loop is CASSMRVSLYGYTF. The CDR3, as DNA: TGTGCCAGTAGTATGAGAGTATCTCTCTACGGCTACACCTTC.

Here the CDR3 DNA reads TGTGCCAGCAGTGCGCAGGGGAACACTGAAGCTTTCTTT. Encoded protein: CASSAQGNTEAFF. The genes are TRBV6-5 and TRBJ1-1, with D tentatively TRBD1 (5 bases). V gave up 5 bases and J gave up 1 base, with 8 bases separating them. This CDR3 has 13 amino acids. Looked up from germline, CDR1 is MNHEY and CDR2 is SVGAGI.

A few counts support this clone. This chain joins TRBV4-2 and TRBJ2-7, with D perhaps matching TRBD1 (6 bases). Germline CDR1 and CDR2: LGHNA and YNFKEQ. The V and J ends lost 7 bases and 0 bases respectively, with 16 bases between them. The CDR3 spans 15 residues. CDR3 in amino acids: CASTREVRGSYEQYF. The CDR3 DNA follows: TGTGCCAGCACCCGAGAAGTCAGGGGCTCCTACGAGCAGTACTTC.

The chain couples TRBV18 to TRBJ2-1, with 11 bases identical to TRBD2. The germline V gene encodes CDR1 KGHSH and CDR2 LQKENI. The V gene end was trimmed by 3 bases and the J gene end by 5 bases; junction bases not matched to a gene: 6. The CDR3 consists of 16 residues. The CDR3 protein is CASSPMLAGGHNEQFF. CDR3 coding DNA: TGTGCCAGCTCACCCATGTTAGCGGGAGGGCACAATGAGCAGTTCTTC.

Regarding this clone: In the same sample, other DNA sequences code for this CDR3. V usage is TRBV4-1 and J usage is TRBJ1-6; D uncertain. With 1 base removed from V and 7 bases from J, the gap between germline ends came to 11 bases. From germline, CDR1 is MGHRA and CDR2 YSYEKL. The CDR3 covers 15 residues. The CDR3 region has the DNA TGCGCCAGCAGCCAAGTAATGGGAGGGAATTCACCCCTCCACTTT. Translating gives CASSQVMGGNSPLHF.

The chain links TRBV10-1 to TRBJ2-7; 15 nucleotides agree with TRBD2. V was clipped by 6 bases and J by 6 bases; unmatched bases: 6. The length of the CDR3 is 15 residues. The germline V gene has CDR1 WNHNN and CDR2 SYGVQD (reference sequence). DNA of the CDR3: TGCGCCAGCAGCCGGACTAGCGGGAGGGCCCGCGAGCAGTACTTC. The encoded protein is CASSRTSGRAREQYF.

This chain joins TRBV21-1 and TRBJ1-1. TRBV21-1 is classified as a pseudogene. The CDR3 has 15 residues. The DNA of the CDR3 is TGTGCCGACTCCTGGGAGGCAGCATTTTACACTGAAGCTTTCTTT. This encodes CADSWEAAFYTEAFF.